The 10 T cell receptor beta chains in this list originate from one sample, sequenced in a study of a mutant IDH1 vaccine in newly diagnosed glioma (TCRdb year 2021). The time point label here, explained by the study, means: week 11, during vaccination. Every vaccine dose consisted of 300 ug of a 20-mer mutant IDH1 peptide in Montanide, administered subcutaneously together with topical imiquimod. These TCRs' antigens remain unknown. Libraries were made using the immunoSEQ multiplex PCR assay. What TCRdb holds here is the immuneACCESS table cut down to in-frame rearrangements. Part of the clones is not present; checked against another copy, under half of the missing clones reflect an unresolved V gene, and the others are unexplained. A total of 55,000 or so clones appear in this sample, about 91% of them only once. In total, the top ten clones hold under 2.5% of the sample. Sequencing was performed on PBMCs, taken from a glioma patient whose treatment included an IDH1 peptide vaccine. Receptors were obtained from a man aged 45 to 65 with glioma.

This chain uses TRBV4-2 with TRBJ2-7; 10 nucleotides agree with TRBD2. The CDR3 extends over 19 amino acids. Trimming cost V 4 bases and J 2 bases; bases outside gene matches: 17. Looked up from germline, CDR1 is LGHNA and CDR2 is YNFKEQ. CDR3: CASSRKEGSGGTQPYEQYF. CDR3 coding DNA: TGTGCCAGCAGCCGGAAAGAGGGTAGCGGGGGGACCCAGCCCTACGAGCAGTACTTC.

This clone was observed a single time. The V call is TRBV11-2, the J call TRBJ2-3; tentative D call: TRBD1 (6 bases). Per germline, CDR1 SGHAT and CDR2 FQNNGV. CDR3 length: 15 residues. Trimming pared 4 bases from V and 4 bases from J, leaving 15 bases between. The CDR3 region is CASSSRDTGADTQYF. CDR3 bases: TGTGCCAGCAGCTCTAGGGACACCGGGGCAGATACGCAGTATTTT.

The chain couples TRBV6-6 to TRBJ1-2, with D perhaps matching TRBD1 (6 bases). This CDR3 comprises 13 residues. The germline V gene encodes CDR1 MNHNY and CDR2 SVGAGI (reference sequence). The CDR3 loop is CPEADSPNYGYTF. The CDR3 DNA follows: TGTCCTGAGGCGGACAGTCCTAACTATGGCTACACCTTC.

The chain links TRBV18 to TRBJ2-7; D is unclear. CDR1 is KGHSH and CDR2 is LQKENI in the germline V gene. The CDR3 totals 17 residues. V was cut by 2 bases and J by 0 bases, with 17 bases left in between. In DNA form, the CDR3 reads TGTGCCAGCTCACCAAATTTTTTTCGGCAGAACTCCTACGAGCAGTACTTC. Encoded protein: CASSPNFFRQNSYEQYF.

The rearrangement joins TRBV7-9 to TRBJ2-3; no firm D call. Germline V lookup: CDR1 SEHNR, CDR2 FQNEAQ (reference sequence). The V gene lost 7 bases and the J gene lost 0 bases, with 8 bases spanning the gap. The CDR3 spans 13 residues. This CDR3 reads CASMGGSTDTQYF. CDR3 DNA sequence: TGTGCCAGCATGGGCGGAAGCACAGATACGCAGTATTTT.

V and J are TRBV11-2 and TRBJ1-5; TRBD1 is a possible D gene (5 bases). Germline CDR1 SGHAT, CDR2 FQNNGV. This CDR3 has 13 residues. Trimming pared 5 bases from V and 5 bases from J, leaving 10 bases between. CDR3 in amino acids: CASSTWDDQPQHF. Here the CDR3 DNA reads TGTGCCAGCAGCACATGGGACGATCAGCCCCAGCATTTT.

The chain recombines TRBV7-9 with TRBJ1-3; D gene ambiguous. The length of the CDR3 is 17 residues. Trimming pared 0 bases from V and 2 bases from J, leaving 14 bases between. Germline V gene sequence: CDR1 SEHNR, CDR2 FQNEAQ (reference sequence). CDR3 sequence: CASSLAALASPGNTIYF. In DNA, the CDR3 is TGTGCCAGCAGCTTAGCCGCCCTTGCTTCCCCTGGAAACACCATATATTTT.

The chain carries TRBV11-1 and TRBJ2-3; D may be TRBD1 (5 bases). Trimming cost V 2 bases and J 2 bases, with 14 bases left between them. The CDR3 has 16 residues. Germline-derived CDR1 and CDR2 are SGHAT and FQDESV (reference sequence). CDR3 protein: CASSLTTGPFTDTQYF. As DNA, the CDR3 is TGTGCCAGCAGCTTAACAACAGGTCCATTCACAGATACGCAGTATTTT. Drawing the rest from reference TRBV11-1 and TRBJ2-3, the complete variable domain is EAEVAQSPRYKITEKSQAVAFWCDPISGHATLYWYRQILGQGPELLVQFQDESVVDDSQLPKDRFSAERLKGVDSTLKIQPAELGDSAMYLCASSLTTGPFTDTQYFGPGTRLTVL.

The CDR3 region has the DNA TGTGCCTCCCGGGATTCCTACAATGAGCAGTTCTTC. Protein: CASRDSYNEQFF. This chain uses TRBV19 with TRBJ2-1; maybe TRBD2 (5 bases). The CDR3 runs 12 residues. Trimming shortened V by 11 bases and J by 1 base, and 9 bases separated the two germline ends. Germline CDR1 reads LNHDA; CDR2 reads SQIVND (reference sequence). The full variable domain, its missing parts supplied by reference TRBV19 and TRBJ2-1, is DGGITQSPKYLFRKEGQNVTLSCEQNLNHDAMYWYRQDPGQGLRLIYYSQIVNDFQKGDIAEGYSVSREKKESFPLTVTSAQKNPTAFYLCASRDSYNEQFFGPGTRLTVL.

Here the CDR3 DNA reads TGTGCCAGCAGTTACTCGAGTGGGGGGTTCTATGGCTACACCTTC. This sequence encodes CASSYSSGGFYGYTF. The chain has TRBV6-6 and TRBJ1-2; D possibly corresponds to TRBD1 (5 bases). The germline V gene encodes CDR1 MNHNY and CDR2 SVGAGI (reference sequence). The CDR3 runs to 15 residues. V lost 0 bases and J lost 4, with 12 bases in between.